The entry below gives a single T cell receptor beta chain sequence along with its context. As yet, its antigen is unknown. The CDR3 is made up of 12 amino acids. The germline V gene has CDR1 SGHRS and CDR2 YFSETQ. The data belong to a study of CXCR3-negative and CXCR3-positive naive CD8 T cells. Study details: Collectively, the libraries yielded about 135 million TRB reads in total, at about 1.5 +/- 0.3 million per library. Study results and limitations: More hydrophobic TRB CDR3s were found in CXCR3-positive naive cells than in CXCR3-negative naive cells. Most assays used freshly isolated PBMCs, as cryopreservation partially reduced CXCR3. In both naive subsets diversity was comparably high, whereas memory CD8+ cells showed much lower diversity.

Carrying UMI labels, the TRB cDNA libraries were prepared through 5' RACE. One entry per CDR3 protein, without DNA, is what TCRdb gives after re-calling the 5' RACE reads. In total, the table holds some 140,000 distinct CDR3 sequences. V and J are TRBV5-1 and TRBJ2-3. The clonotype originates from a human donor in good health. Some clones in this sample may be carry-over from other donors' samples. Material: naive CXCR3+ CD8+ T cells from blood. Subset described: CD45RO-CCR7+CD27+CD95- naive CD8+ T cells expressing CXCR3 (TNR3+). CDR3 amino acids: CASSLGVDTQYF.